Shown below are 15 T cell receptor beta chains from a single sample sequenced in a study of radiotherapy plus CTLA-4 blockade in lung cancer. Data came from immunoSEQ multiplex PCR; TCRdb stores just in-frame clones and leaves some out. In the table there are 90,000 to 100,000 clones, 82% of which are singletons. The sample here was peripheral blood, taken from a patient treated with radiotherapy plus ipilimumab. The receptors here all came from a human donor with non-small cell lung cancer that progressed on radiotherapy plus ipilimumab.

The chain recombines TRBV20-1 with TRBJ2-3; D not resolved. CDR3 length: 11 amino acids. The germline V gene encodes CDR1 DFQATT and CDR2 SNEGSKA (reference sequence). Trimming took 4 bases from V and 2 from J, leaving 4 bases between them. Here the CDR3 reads CSATITDTQYF. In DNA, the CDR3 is TGCAGTGCTACTATCACAGATACGCAGTATTTT.

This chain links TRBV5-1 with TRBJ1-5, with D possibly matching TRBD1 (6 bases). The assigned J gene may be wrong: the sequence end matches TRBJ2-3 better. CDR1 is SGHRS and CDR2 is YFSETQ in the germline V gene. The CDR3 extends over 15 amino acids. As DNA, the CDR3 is TGCGCCAGCAGCTTGGGAGGGGGACGCAATCAGCCCCAGTATTTT. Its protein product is CASSLGGGRNQPQYF.

CDR3 loop: CASKKEGASGELFF. CDR3 nucleotides: TGCGCCAGCAAAAAAGAGGGGGCCTCCGGGGAGCTGTTTTTT. This chain uses TRBV5-1 with TRBJ2-2; TRBD1 matches at 7 bases. This CDR3 is built from 14 residues. J was trimmed by 6 bases and V by 6 bases; bases with no gene match: 8. From germline, CDR1 is SGHRS and CDR2 YFSETQ. Drawing the rest from reference TRBV5-1 and TRBJ2-2, the complete variable domain is KAGVTQTPRYLIKTRGQQVTLSCSPISGHRSVSWYQQTPGQGLQFLFEYFSETQRNKGNFPGRFSGRQFSNSRSEMNVSTLELGDSALYLCASKKEGASGELFFGEGSRLTVL.

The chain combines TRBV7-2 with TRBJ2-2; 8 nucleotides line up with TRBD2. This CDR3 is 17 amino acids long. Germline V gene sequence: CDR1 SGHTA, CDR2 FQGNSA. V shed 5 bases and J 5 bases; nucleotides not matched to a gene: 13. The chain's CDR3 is CASSPTRVIAGTGELFF. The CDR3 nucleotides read TGTGCCAGCAGCCCGACTCGGGTGATAGCGGGAACCGGGGAGCTGTTTTTT.

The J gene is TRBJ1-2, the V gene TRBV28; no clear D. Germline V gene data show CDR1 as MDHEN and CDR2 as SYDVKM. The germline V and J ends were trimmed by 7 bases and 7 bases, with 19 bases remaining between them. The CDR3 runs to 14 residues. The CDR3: CASTRTQKGSGYTF. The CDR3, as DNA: TGTGCCAGCACTAGGACTCAGAAGGGAAGTGGCTACACCTTC.

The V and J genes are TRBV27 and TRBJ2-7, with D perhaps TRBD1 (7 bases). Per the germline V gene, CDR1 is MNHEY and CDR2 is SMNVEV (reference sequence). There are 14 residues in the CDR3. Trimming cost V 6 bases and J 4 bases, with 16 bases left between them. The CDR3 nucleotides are TGTGCCAGCAGCCCCCAGCCAGGGGGGTACGAGCAGTACTTC. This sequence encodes CASSPQPGGYEQYF.

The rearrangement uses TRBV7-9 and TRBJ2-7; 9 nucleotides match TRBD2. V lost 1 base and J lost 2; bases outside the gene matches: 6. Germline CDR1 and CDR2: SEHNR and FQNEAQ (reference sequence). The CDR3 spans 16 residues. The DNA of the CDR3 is TGTGCCAGCAGCTTAGTCGCGGGAGGGCCCGCCTACGAGCAGTACGTC. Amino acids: CASSLVAGGPAYEQYV.

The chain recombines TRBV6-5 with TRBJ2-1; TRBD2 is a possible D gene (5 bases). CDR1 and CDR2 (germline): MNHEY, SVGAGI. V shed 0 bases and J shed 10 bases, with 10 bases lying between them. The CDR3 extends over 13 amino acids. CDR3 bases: TGTGCCAGCAGTTACTCCCACGGGAAAGAGCAGTTCTTC. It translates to CASSYSHGKEQFF.

The CDR3 sequence: CASSLVSGYEQYF. The CDR3 region has the DNA TGTGCCAGCAGTTTAGTTAGCGGGTACGAGCAGTACTTC. J is TRBJ2-7 and V is TRBV27, with 7 bases identical to TRBD2. Germline assignment: CDR1 MNHEY and CDR2 SMNVEV (reference sequence). The CDR3 spans 13 residues. The trim removed 2 bases at V and 4 bases at J, leaving 2 bases unmatched.

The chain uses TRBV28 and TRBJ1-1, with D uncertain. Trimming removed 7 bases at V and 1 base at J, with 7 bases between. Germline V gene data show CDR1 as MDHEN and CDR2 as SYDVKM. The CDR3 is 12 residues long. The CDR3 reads CASKGPNTEAFF. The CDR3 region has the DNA TGTGCCAGCAAAGGCCCGAACACTGAAGCTTTCTTT. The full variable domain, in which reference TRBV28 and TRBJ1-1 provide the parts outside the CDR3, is DVKVTQSSRYLVKRTGEKVFLECVQDMDHENMFWYRQDPGLGLRLIYFSYDVKMKEKGDIPEGYSVSREKKERFSLILESASTNQTSMYLCASKGPNTEAFFGQGTRLTVV.

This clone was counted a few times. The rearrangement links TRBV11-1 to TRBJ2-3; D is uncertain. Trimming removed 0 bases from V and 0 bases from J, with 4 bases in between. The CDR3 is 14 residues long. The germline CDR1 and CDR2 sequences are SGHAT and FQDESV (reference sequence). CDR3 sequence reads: CASSLAISTDTQYF. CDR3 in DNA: TGTGCCAGCAGCTTAGCGATAAGCACAGATACGCAGTATTTT.

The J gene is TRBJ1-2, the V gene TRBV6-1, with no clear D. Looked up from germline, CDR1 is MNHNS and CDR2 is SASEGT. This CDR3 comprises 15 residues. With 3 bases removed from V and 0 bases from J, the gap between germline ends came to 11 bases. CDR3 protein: CASSEGGNANYGYTF. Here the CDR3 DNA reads TGTGCCAGCAGTGAGGGAGGGAACGCTAACTATGGCTACACCTTC.

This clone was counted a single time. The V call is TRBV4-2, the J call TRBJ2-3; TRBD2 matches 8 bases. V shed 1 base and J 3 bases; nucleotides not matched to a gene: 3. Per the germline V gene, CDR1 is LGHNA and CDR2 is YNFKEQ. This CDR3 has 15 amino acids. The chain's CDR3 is CASSQALAETDTQYF. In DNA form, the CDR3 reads TGTGCCAGCAGCCAAGCACTAGCGGAAACAGATACGCAGTATTTT.

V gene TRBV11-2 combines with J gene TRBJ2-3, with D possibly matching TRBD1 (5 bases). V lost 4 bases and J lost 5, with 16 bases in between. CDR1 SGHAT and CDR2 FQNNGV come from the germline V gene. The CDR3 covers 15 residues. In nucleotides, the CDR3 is TGTGCCAGCAGCTCAATTCAGGGTTCTGGAGATACGCAGTATTTT. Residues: CASSSIQGSGDTQYF.

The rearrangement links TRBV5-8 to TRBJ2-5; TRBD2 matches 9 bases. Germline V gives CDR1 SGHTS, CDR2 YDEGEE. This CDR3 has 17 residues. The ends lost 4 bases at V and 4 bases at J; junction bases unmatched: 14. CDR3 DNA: TGTGCCAGCAGCCCAGGGGTAGGAGCGGGAGGTCCAGAGACCCAGTACTTC. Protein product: CASSPGVGAGGPETQYF.